The 20 T cell receptor beta chains in this list originate from one sample, sequenced in a study of T cells in Graves' hyperthyroidism and ophthalmopathy. From RNA transcripts, TCR beta CDR3 regions were amplified. The primer set for the first-round RT-PCR of the TCR CDR3 was HTBI. TCRdb re-derived calls from the multiplex PCR reads in MiXCR, one entry per CDR3 protein. The repertoire holds 250,000 to 300,000 distinct CDR3 sequences, 15% seen once, with about 33% in the top ten. The sequenced material came from blood. The receptors were gathered from a woman aged 45-65 years with Graves' hyperthyroidism that later progressed to Graves' ophthalmopathy.

The genes are TRBV29-1 and TRBJ2-1; 7 bases line up with TRBD2. Per germline, CDR1 SQVTM and CDR2 ANQGSEA. V lost 7 bases and J lost 8; bases outside the gene matches: 11. The CDR3 runs 13 residues. CDR3 bases: TGCAGCGCCGGGACTGCGGGGGTTGATGAGCAGTTCTTC. It yields the protein CSAGTAGVDEQFF.

The rearrangement joins TRBV30 to TRBJ2-2, with TRBD2 matching 10 bases. Looked up from germline, CDR1 is GTSNPN and CDR2 is SVGIG (reference sequence). With V trimmed by 4 bases and J by 6 bases, 5 bases remained unmatched. The CDR3 runs 14 residues. CDR3 DNA: TGTGCCTGGACCGTACTAGCGGGACCCGGGGAGCTGTTTTTT. Its protein is CAWTVLAGPGELFF.

Comment on this clonotype: A junction boundary mismatches the germline segment, possibly from a read error. The J gene is TRBJ2-3, the V gene TRBV7-7, with D maybe TRBD2 (5 bases). The germline V gene has CDR1 SSHAT and CDR2 FNYEAQ (reference sequence). The CDR3 has 15 amino acids. CDR3 amino acids: CASSLSGFQTDTQYF. CDR3 DNA sequence: TGTGCTAGCAGCTTGTCGGGATTCCAGACAGATACGCAGTATTTT. Looking up the rest from reference TRBV7-7 and TRBJ2-3 gives the full variable domain: GAGVSQSPRYKVTKRGQDVTLRCDPISSHATLYWYQQALGQGPEFLTYFNYEAQPDKSGLPSDRFSAERPEGSISTLTIQRTEQRDSAMYRCASSLSGFQTDTQYFGPGTRLTVL.

V is TRBV9 and J is TRBJ2-3; no firm D call. This CDR3 contains 15 residues. Germline CDR1 reads SGDLS; CDR2 reads YYNGEE. V lost 1 base to trimming and J lost 1 base, with 10 bases between them. As DNA, the CDR3 is TGTGCCAGCAGCGTAATTGGACGGGGCACAGATACGCAGTATTTT. It codes for CASSVIGRGTDTQYF.

This clonotype was seen ten or more times. This chain uses TRBV10-3 with TRBJ2-2, with a possible D match to TRBD2 (5 bases). Germline values: CDR1 ENHRY, CDR2 SYGVKD. The CDR3 is 15 residues long. Trimming removed 1 base from V and 3 bases from J, with 9 bases in between. CDR3 nucleotide sequence: TGTGCCATCAGTGAGTGGCGAGCGGACACCGGGGAGCTGTTTTTT. It translates to CAISEWRADTGELFF.

Ten or more counts support this clonotype. The chain links TRBV20-1 to TRBJ2-3; D gene unclear. From germline, CDR1 is DFQATT and CDR2 SNEGSKA (reference sequence). Trimming took 0 bases from V and 2 from J, leaving 6 bases between them. The CDR3 runs 13 residues. The CDR3 nucleotides read TGCAGTGCTAGAGAAGACAACACAGATACGCAGTATTTT. It yields the protein CSAREDNTDTQYF.

This clonotype appeared a few times. The chain joins TRBV3-1 to TRBJ1-4; D is possibly TRBD1 (6 bases). CDR1 LGHDT and CDR2 YNNKEL come from the germline V gene (reference sequence). There are 15 residues in the CDR3. The ends were cut back, 0 bases at V and 6 bases at J, with 11 bases in the middle. The CDR3 loop reads CASSQESQGDEKLFF. In DNA form, the CDR3 reads TGTGCCAGCAGCCAAGAGTCACAGGGTGATGAAAAACTGTTTTTT.

The chain uses TRBV20-1 and TRBJ2-3, with TRBD1 matching over 7 bases. V trimming: 0 bases; J trimming: 5 bases; junction bases outside the gene matches: 8. The length of the CDR3 is 15 residues. Per the germline V gene, CDR1 is DFQATT and CDR2 is SNEGSKA (reference sequence). CDR3 bases: TGCAGTGCTAGAGATTTGGGCAGGGGGTTAGATACGCAGTATTTT. Encoded protein: CSARDLGRGLDTQYF.

This clonotype has at least ten counts. The J gene is TRBJ2-3, the V gene TRBV9; 9 nucleotides line up with TRBD1. V was clipped by 3 bases and J by 1 base; unmatched bases: 6. CDR1 and CDR2 from the germline V gene are SGDLS and YYNGEE. CDR3 length equals 16 residues. Here the CDR3 reads CASSADRGIGTDTQYF. CDR3 coding DNA: TGTGCCAGCAGCGCGGACAGGGGAATCGGCACAGATACGCAGTATTTT. The whole variable domain, filled in from reference TRBV9 and TRBJ2-3, reads DSGVTQTPKHLITATGQRVTLRCSPRSGDLSVYWYQQSLDQGLQFLIQYYNGEERAKGNILERFSAQQFPDLHSELNLSSLELGDSALYFCASSADRGIGTDTQYFGPGTRLTVL.

This clonotype has a handful of counts. The gene calls are TRBV7-3 and TRBJ2-5; no clear D gene. This CDR3 spans 13 amino acids. V lost 3 bases, J lost 5 bases, and 10 bases lay in between. Germline CDR1 is SGHTA and CDR2 is FQGTGA. The DNA for the CDR3 is TGTGCCAGCAGCTTCCCTGGGCTGGAGACCCAGTACTTC. As protein: CASSFPGLETQYF.

Remarks on this clonotype: This may stem from a read error, because a much larger clone lies one nucleotide away. The gene calls are TRBV11-2 and TRBJ1-3; D remains unclear. Trimming took off 5 bases at V and 0 bases at J, with 14 bases between the two ends. CDR3 length: 16 residues. Germline lookup yields CDR1 SGHAT and CDR2 FQNNGV. The CDR3 nucleotides are TGTGCCAGCAGCGTACTACACGGCAGCTCTGGAAACACCATATATTTT. This codes for CASSVLHGSSGNTIYF.

The table lists this clonotype with many counts. The chain recombines TRBV11-2 with TRBJ2-1; TRBD2 matches 9 bases. The CDR3 sequence is 18 residues long. Germline CDR1 reads SGHAT; CDR2 reads FQNNGV. Trimming removed 5 bases from V and 8 bases from J; junction bases left unmatched: 19. The chain's CDR3 is CASSRTSVPPLTPYEQFF. CDR3 sequence (DNA): TGTGCCAGCAGCCGGACTAGCGTGCCCCCCTTGACCCCATATGAGCAGTTCTTC.

This clonotype was observed at least ten times. The chain joins TRBV5-1 to TRBJ2-1; D is unclear. V shed 6 bases and J shed 5 bases, with 3 bases lying between them. CDR3 length: 10 residues. Germline loops: CDR1 SGHRS, CDR2 YFSETQ. The CDR3 DNA follows: TGCGCCAGCAACAACAATGAGCAGTTCTTC. Amino acids: CASNNNEQFF.

The chain couples TRBV2 to TRBJ1-2; 12 bases match TRBD1. CDR1 and CDR2 from the germline V gene are SNHLY and FYNNEI. The V segment lost 7 bases and the J segment 8 bases; nucleotides outside the gene matches: 11. This CDR3 has 15 amino acids. This CDR3 is CASTESGTGGEGYTF. The CDR3, as DNA: TGTGCCAGCACCGAATCCGGGACAGGGGGCGAAGGCTACACCTTC.

This clonotype was recorded at least ten times. The CDR3 here is CSVDTTSGTGVGYTF. DNA of the CDR3: TGCAGCGTTGACACGACTTCCGGGACAGGGGTCGGCTACACCTTC. The chain uses TRBV29-1 and TRBJ1-2; 10 bases agree with TRBD1. V was clipped by 3 bases and J by 8 bases; unmatched bases: 12. The V gene's germline CDR1 is SQVTM and CDR2 ANQGSEA. This CDR3 is 15 amino acids long.

This clonotype was recorded at least ten times. This sequence joins TRBV20-1 and TRBJ2-7; the D is unclear. Germline V gene sequence: CDR1 DFQATT, CDR2 SNEGSKA (reference sequence). This CDR3 has 14 residues. Trimming removed 1 base at V and 2 bases at J, with 12 bases between. The CDR3: CSARAGKKAYEQYF. In DNA, the CDR3 is TGCAGTGCTAGAGCAGGTAAAAAAGCCTACGAGCAGTACTTC.

This clonotype was observed a few times. The genes are TRBV5-8 and TRBJ2-3; 10 bases align to TRBD2. CDR3 length: 16 amino acids. The V gene's germline CDR1 is SGHTS and CDR2 YDEGEE. With V trimmed by 0 bases and J by 3 bases, 4 bases remained unmatched. Here the CDR3 DNA reads TGTGCCAGCAGCTTGGGTACTAGCGGGGATACAGATACGCAGTATTTT. It translates to CASSLGTSGDTDTQYF.

This clonotype has ten or more counts. J is TRBJ2-2 and V is TRBV15; 8 bases line up with TRBD2. This CDR3 is 15 amino acids long. V shed 6 bases and J 1 base; nucleotides not matched to a gene: 4. Germline assignment: CDR1 LNHNV and CDR2 YYDKDF (reference sequence). CDR3: CATRRTSGNTGELFF. The CDR3 DNA is TGTGCCACCAGAAGAACTAGCGGGAACACCGGGGAGCTGTTTTTT. Full variable domain (outside the CDR3, taken from reference TRBV15 and TRBJ2-2): DAMVIQNPRYQVTQFGKPVTLSCSQTLNHNVMYWYQQKSSQAPKLLFHYYDKDFNNEADTPDNFQSRRPNTSFCFLDIRSPGLGDTAMYLCATRRTSGNTGELFFGEGSRLTVL.

This clonotype was seen repeatedly, ten times or more. The chain is built from TRBV20-1 and TRBJ2-3, with 9 bases matching TRBD2. From germline, CDR1 is DFQATT and CDR2 SNEGSKA (reference sequence). With V trimmed by 3 bases and J by 5 bases, 3 bases remained unmatched. The CDR3 totals 13 residues. The CDR3 nucleotides read TGCAGTGCTAGGGTAGCGGGAGAAGATACGCAGTATTTT. It encodes CSARVAGEDTQYF.

A note on this clonotype: Germline and junction disagree at one end, which may indicate a read error. V and J are TRBV6-4 and TRBJ2-5; 9 bases line up with TRBD2. The length of the CDR3 is 19 residues. Germline V CDR1 and CDR2: MRHNA, SNTAGT. The DNA of the CDR3 is TGTGCCAGCAGTTACTCGAATCACCCCCGCGGGAGGGTCCAAGAGACCCAGTACTTC. Its protein product is CASSYSNHPRGRVQETQYF.